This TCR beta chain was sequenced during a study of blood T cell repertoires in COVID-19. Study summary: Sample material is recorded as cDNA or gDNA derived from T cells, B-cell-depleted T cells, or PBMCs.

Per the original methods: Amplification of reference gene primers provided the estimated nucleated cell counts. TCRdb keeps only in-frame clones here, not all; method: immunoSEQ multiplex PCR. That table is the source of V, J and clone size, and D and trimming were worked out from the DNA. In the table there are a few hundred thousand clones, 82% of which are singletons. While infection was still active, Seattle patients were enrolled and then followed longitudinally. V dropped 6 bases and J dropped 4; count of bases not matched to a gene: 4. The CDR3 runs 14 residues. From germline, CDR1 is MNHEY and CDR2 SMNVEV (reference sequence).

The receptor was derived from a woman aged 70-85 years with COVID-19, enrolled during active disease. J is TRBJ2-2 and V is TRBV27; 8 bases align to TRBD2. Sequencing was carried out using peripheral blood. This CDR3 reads CASRLSGGTGELFF. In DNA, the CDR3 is TGTGCCAGCAGGCTGAGCGGGGGCACCGGGGAGCTGTTTTTT.